Below are 6 T cell receptor beta chains sequenced from a single sample in a study of CD8+ T cells in alopecia areata. After isolation, RNA underwent reverse transcription to generate cDNA as the sequencing template. Only in-frame clones appear in the TCRdb table, and some are missing; sequencing was by immunoSEQ multiplex PCR. This table holds about 130,000 clones, roughly 61% found once. The source was CD4+ T cells sorted from blood, collected at week 0. Every receptor here comes from a human donor with alopecia areata.

The genes are TRBV7-2 and TRBJ1-1; no clear D. The V end was cut by 1 base, the J end by 5 bases, with 11 bases between. This CDR3 is built from 14 residues. Per germline, CDR1 SGHTA and CDR2 FQGNSA. The CDR3 sequence is CASSLESGVTEAFF. CDR3 in DNA: TGTGCCAGCAGCTTAGAGTCTGGGGTTACTGAAGCTTTCTTT. The complete variable domain, with remaining parts taken from reference TRBV7-2 and TRBJ1-1, reads GAGVSQSPSNKVTEKGKDVELRCDPISGHTALYWYRQSLGQGLEFLIYFQGNSAPDKSGLPSDRFSAERTGGSVSTLTIQRTQQEDSAVYLCASSLESGVTEAFFGQGTRLTVV.

V usage is TRBV30 and J usage is TRBJ2-5; the match to TRBD1 covers 7 bases. Germline CDR1 GTSNPN, CDR2 SVGIG (reference sequence). Unmatched junction bases numbered 8, after V lost 2 bases and J lost 5 bases. The CDR3 has 14 residues. For the CDR3, the DNA is TGTGCCTGGAGTTATAACAGGGGAAGGGAGACCCAGTACTTC. Residues: CAWSYNRGRETQYF.

This clone was seen a handful of times. V and J are TRBV29-1 and TRBJ1-2; TRBD1 matches at 7 bases. From germline, CDR1 is SQVTM and CDR2 ANQGSEA. The CDR3 consists of 13 residues. J gave up 1 base and V 7 bases, and 6 bases lay outside the gene matches. The CDR3 region has the DNA TGCAGCGGGGGGACAGCGGATAACTATGGCTACACCTTC. Its protein product is CSGGTADNYGYTF. The whole variable domain, remainder taken from reference TRBV29-1 and TRBJ1-2, is SAVISQKPSRDICQRGTSLTIQCQVDSQVTMMFWYRQQPGQSLTLIATANQGSEATYESGFVIDKFPISRPNLTFSTLTVSNMSPEDSSIYLCSGGTADNYGYTFGSGTRLTVV.

The rearrangement links TRBV4-2 to TRBJ2-7, with D perhaps TRBD1 (6 bases). Germline CDR1 reads LGHNA; CDR2 reads YNFKEQ. Between the trimmed V and J ends, which lost 4 bases and 3 bases, there was a span of 16 bases. The CDR3 is made up of 15 amino acids. The CDR3 reads CASSPSRGPSYEQYF. CDR3 bases: TGTGCCAGCAGCCCTAGCAGGGGACCAAGCTACGAGCAGTACTTC.

This chain's CDR3 is CASSRTTSGGLEQYF. In nucleotides, the CDR3 is TGTGCCAGCAGTCGAACGACTAGCGGGGGTCTCGAGCAGTACTTC. This chain connects TRBV2 to TRBJ2-7, with 12 bases identical to TRBD2. V gave up 5 bases and J gave up 6 bases; unmatched junction bases: 8. Germline V lookup: CDR1 SNHLY, CDR2 FYNNEI. CDR3 length: 15 amino acids. The full variable domain, rest sourced from reference TRBV2 and TRBJ2-7, is EPEVTQTPSHQVTQMGQEVILRCVPISNHLYFYWYRQILGQKVEFLVSFYNNEISEKSEIFDDQFSVERPDGSNFTLKIRSTKLEDSAMYFCASSRTTSGGLEQYFGPGTRLTVT.

This clone was seen more than once but under ten times. The chain is built from TRBV7-9 and TRBJ2-2, with D possibly TRBD1 on 7 matching bases. The CDR3 runs to 16 residues. CDR1 and CDR2 from the germline V gene are SEHNR and FQNEAQ (reference sequence). Trimming removed 5 bases from V and 4 bases from J, with 17 bases in between. The DNA of the CDR3 is TGTGCCAGCAGCCCGTCAGGAGGGGGCCTCACCGGGGAGCTGTTTTTT. Residues: CASSPSGGGLTGELFF.